This T cell receptor beta chain was identified in a study of immune evolution from preneoplasia to lung adenocarcinoma. Clones were read by immunoSEQ multiplex PCR, and TCRdb kept only the in-frame ones, dropping some. The sample holds 4,500 to 6,500 clones, around 80% seen once. Germline V gene data show CDR1 as MNHEY and CDR2 as SMNVEV (reference sequence). The V gene end was trimmed by 4 bases and the J gene end by 10 bases; junction bases not matched to a gene: 11. CDR3 length: 14 residues. This clone was seen once. This chain connects TRBV27 to TRBJ2-7; 9 bases are a match to TRBD1. Sequences were obtained from FFPE normal lung tissue adjacent to the tumor. The TCR comes from a person aged 50-70 years with lung adenocarcinoma. CDR3 protein: CASSSTVPGQGQYF. The CDR3 bases are TGTGCCAGCAGTTCCACGGTCCCGGGACAGGGTCAGTACTTC.